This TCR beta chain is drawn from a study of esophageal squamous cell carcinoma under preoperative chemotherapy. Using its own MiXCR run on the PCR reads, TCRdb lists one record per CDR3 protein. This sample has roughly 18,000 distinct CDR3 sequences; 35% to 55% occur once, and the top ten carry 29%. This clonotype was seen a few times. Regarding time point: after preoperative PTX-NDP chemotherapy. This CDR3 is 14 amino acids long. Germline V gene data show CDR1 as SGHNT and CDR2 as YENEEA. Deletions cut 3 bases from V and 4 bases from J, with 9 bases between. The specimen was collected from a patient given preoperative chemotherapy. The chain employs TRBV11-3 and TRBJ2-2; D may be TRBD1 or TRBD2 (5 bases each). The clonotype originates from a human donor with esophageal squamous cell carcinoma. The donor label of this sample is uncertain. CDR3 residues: CASSLGRATGELFF. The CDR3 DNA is TGTGCCAGCAGCTTGGGGCGGGCCACCGGGGAGCTGTTTTTT.